Below, one T cell receptor (beta chain) is given with its context. Its ends do not fully match the called genes, so a read error is possible. Per the authors' pipeline: From reference gene primer amplification, estimates of nucleated cell counts were derived. The table came from immunoSEQ multiplex PCR; TCRdb's copy has only in-frame clones and leaves some out. Clone size and V and J calls were adopted from that table, with D and trimming inferred from the DNA. The sample holds approximately 12,000 clones, 80% to 90% seen once. The data belong to a study of blood T cell repertoires in COVID-19. Turning to the study itself: Samples came from the United States, Italy and Spain, spanning acute and convalescent COVID-19. In each case, the material was cDNA or gDNA derived from T cells, B-cell-depleted T cells, or PBMCs.

The CDR3 has 15 amino acids. Germline values: CDR1 PRHDT, CDR2 FYEKMQ (reference sequence). The source is an older woman with acute or convalescent COVID-19. Sequenced sample: peripheral blood. This chain connects TRBV13 to TRBJ1-2, with a possible D match to TRBD1 (5 bases). This CDR3 reads CASSPTHRSLYGYTF. The DNA of the CDR3 is TGTGCCAGCAGCCCAACCCACAGGAGTCTCTATGGTTACACCTTC.